The T cell receptor (beta chain) described here comes from a study of T cells in Graves' hyperthyroidism and ophthalmopathy. Pregnant or lactating patients were excluded, as were those with uncontrolled infection or other autoimmune disease. Used for diagnoses were clinical symptoms, serum thyroxine and TRAb, thyroid ultrasound and orbital computed tomography. Germline trimming cut 7 bases from V and 5 bases from J; bases unmatched to any gene: 16. The CDR3 consists of 17 residues. RNA transcripts gave rise to amplified TCR beta CDR3 regions. The TCR CDR3 was amplified in a first-round RT-PCR using the HTBI primer set. TCRdb reanalysed the multiplex PCR reads using MiXCR and keeps one entry per CDR3 protein. The table records hundreds of thousands of distinct CDR3 sequences, around 40% of them present only once.

The sequence derives from a woman between 40 and 55 years old with Graves' hyperthyroidism. The material sequenced was blood. The chain recombines TRBV12-3 or TRBV12-4 with TRBJ2-5; 10 positions match TRBD1. The CDR3 is CASTPWWGQGFWETQYF. CDR3 bases: TGTGCCAGCACTCCTTGGTGGGGACAGGGGTTTTGGGAGACCCAGTACTTC.